These 12 T cell receptor beta chains came from one sample sequenced in a study of blood T cell repertoires in COVID-19 (dated by TCRdb to 2020 to 2022). Library preparation used the immunoSEQ multiplex PCR assay. TCRdb carries this immuneACCESS record with in-frame sequences only. Its versions omit some clonotypes, under half of them owing to an unresolved V gene in the studies checked, with the rest unexplained. This sample has about 240,000 clones in its table, and roughly 76% of those were observed once. Jointly, the top ten make up approximately 7.5% of the sample. The sample consisted of peripheral blood. The origin of the receptors is an elderly woman with COVID-19, enrolled during active disease.

CDR3 amino acids: CASSQATGSGITEAFF. The CDR3 DNA follows: TGCGCCAGCAGCCAAGCGACGGGGAGCGGTATCACTGAAGCTTTCTTT. This rearrangement joins TRBV4-1 to TRBJ1-1; no reliable D call. The CDR3 is 16 amino acids. Germline values: CDR1 MGHRA, CDR2 YSYEKL. The V end was cut by 1 base, the J end by 4 bases, with 16 bases between.

The chain uses TRBV23-1 and TRBJ2-6; 8 bases are shared with TRBD2. TRBV23-1 is an ORF, and what it does is uncertain. This CDR3 spans 19 amino acids. The J segment lost 0 bases and the V segment lost 2 bases, leaving 9 bases of the junction unmatched. The CDR3: CASSQLGLAESSGANVLTF. CDR3 DNA: TGCGCCAGCAGTCAACTCGGACTAGCCGAAAGCTCTGGGGCCAACGTCCTGACTTTC.

The chain links TRBV6-5 to TRBJ1-6; the match to TRBD1 covers 10 bases. V shed 5 bases, J shed 6 bases, and the junction held 4 bases outside the gene matches. The V gene's germline CDR1 is MNHEY and CDR2 SVGAGI. The CDR3 totals 15 residues. The CDR3 protein is CASSLDRGVNSPLHF. The CDR3, as DNA: TGTGCCAGCAGTCTGGACAGGGGGGTTAATTCACCCCTCCACTTT.

This chain uses TRBV5-1 with TRBJ1-1; weak D call: TRBD1 (5 bases). The germline V gene has CDR1 SGHRS and CDR2 YFSETQ. The CDR3 contains 12 residues. The V end was cut by 4 bases, the J end by 3 bases, with 7 bases between. CDR3 in DNA: TGCGCCAGCAGCAGGGGTGACACTGAAGCTTTCTTT. Amino acids: CASSRGDTEAFF.

Note on this clone: This sample includes further DNA sequences coding for the same CDR3. The chain recombines TRBV30 with TRBJ1-4; D is unclear. CDR1 and CDR2 (germline): GTSNPN, SVGIG (reference sequence). The CDR3 extends over 13 amino acids. V lost 1 base, J lost 8 bases, and 11 bases lay in between. In nucleotides, the CDR3 is TGTGCCTGGAGTGATCGGGGTCGGGAAAAACTGTTTTTT. It is translated as CAWSDRGREKLFF.

The chain uses TRBV6-6 and TRBJ2-1; 16 bases are a match to TRBD2. The length of the CDR3 is 18 residues. V dropped 6 bases and J dropped 1; count of bases not matched to a gene: 6. Germline lookup yields CDR1 MNHNY and CDR2 SVGAGI (reference sequence). The DNA of the CDR3 is TGTGCCAGCAGCCGAGGGACTAGCGGGGGGGGATCCTACAATGAGCAGTTCTTC. Translating gives CASSRGTSGGGSYNEQFF.

The V and J genes are TRBV5-1 and TRBJ1-2, with 8 nucleotides matching TRBD1. CDR1 SGHRS and CDR2 YFSETQ come from the germline V gene. Losses at the gene ends were 3 bases for V and 5 bases for J; bases not matched to a gene: 9. The CDR3 covers 15 residues. This CDR3 reads CASSSGTGTGYGYTF. The CDR3 DNA sequence: TGCGCCAGCAGCTCCGGGACAGGTACGGGGTATGGCTACACCTTC.

On this clone: Mismatch with germline at one junction end may stem from a read error. This CDR3 reads CASSQYRGSYEQYF. CDR3 coding DNA: TGTGCTAGCAGCCAGTACAGGGGTTCCTACGAGCAGTACTTC. The chain uses TRBV7-7 and TRBJ2-7, with 7 positions matching TRBD1. The CDR3 runs to 14 residues. The germline V gene has CDR1 SSHAT and CDR2 FNYEAQ (reference sequence).

The CDR3 nucleotides read TGTGCCAGCAGTTTCTCTTTTGAAAAACTGTTTTTT. Its protein product is CASSFSFEKLFF. The chain has TRBV12-3 or TRBV12-4 and TRBJ1-4; D call uncertain. The CDR3 loop spans 12 amino acids. Trimming took 3 bases from V and 7 from J, leaving 6 bases between them.

The chain has TRBV21-1 and TRBJ2-5; TRBD2, as called in the table, went unchecked against the DNA. TRBV21-1 is listed as a pseudogene. The CDR3 sequence is 18 residues long. CDR3 region: CASSTKGGLEGSAKTQYF. CDR3 coding DNA: TGTGCCAGCAGCACAAAAGGCGGCTTGGAAGGCAGTGCTAAGACCCAGTACTTC.

The CDR3 protein is CASSQAPGTGRSPLHF. CDR3 nucleotides: TGTGCCAGCAGCCAAGCCCCCGGGACAGGGCGATCACCCCTCCACTTT. The chain recombines TRBV3-1 (or the pseudogene TRBV3-2) with TRBJ1-6, with 9 bases matching TRBD1. The V segment lost 1 base and the J segment 10 bases; nucleotides outside the gene matches: 8. This CDR3 is 16 amino acids long. CDR1 is LGHDT and CDR2 is YNNKEL in the germline V gene (reference sequence).

Only a few counts were recorded for this clone. The J gene is TRBJ1-1, the V gene TRBV18; D is possibly TRBD1 (6 bases). V was clipped by 2 bases and J by 8 bases, with 9 bases between them. CDR3 length: 12 residues. Germline CDR1 and CDR2: KGHSH and LQKENI. CDR3 coding DNA: TGTGCCAGCTCACCAAGCGGGACAGAAGCTTTCTTT. This gives the protein CASSPSGTEAFF.